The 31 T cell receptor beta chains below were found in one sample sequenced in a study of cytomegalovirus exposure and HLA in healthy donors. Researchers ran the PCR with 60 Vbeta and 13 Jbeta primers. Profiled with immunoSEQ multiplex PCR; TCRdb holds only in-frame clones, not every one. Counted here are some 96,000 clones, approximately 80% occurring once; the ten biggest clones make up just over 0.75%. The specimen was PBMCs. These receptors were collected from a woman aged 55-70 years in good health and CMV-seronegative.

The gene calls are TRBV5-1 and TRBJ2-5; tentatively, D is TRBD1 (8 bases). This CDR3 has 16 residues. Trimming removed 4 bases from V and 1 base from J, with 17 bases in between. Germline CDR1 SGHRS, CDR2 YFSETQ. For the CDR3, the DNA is TGCGCCAGCAGCCAGCAGGGGGCGGGGGCCCAAGAGACCCAGTACTTC. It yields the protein CASSQQGAGAQETQYF.

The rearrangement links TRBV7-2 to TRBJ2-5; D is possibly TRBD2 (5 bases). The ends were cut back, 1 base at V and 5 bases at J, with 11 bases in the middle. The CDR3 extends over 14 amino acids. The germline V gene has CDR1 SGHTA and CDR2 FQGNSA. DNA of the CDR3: TGTGCCAGCAGCTTAGGCGGAGGCCGCGAGACCCAGTACTTC. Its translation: CASSLGGGRETQYF.

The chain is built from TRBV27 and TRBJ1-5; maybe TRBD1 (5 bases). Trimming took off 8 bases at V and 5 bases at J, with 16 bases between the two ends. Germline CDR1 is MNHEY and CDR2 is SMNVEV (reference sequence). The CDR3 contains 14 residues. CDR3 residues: CASRRAGMDQPQHF. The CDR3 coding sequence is TGTGCCAGCCGAAGGGCAGGGATGGATCAGCCCCAGCATTTT.

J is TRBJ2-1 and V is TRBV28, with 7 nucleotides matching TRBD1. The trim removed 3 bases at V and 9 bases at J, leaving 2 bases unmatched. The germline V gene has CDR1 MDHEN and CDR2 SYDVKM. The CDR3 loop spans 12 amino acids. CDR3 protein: CASSLTGFEQFF. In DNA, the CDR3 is TGTGCCAGCAGTTTGACAGGGTTTGAGCAGTTCTTC.

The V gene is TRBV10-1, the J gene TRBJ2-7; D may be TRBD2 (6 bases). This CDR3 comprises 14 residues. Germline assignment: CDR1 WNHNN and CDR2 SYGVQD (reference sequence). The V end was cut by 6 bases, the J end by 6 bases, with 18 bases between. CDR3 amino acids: CASSDDGGSFEQYF. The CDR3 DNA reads TGCGCCAGCAGCGACGATGGAGGGAGCTTCGAGCAGTACTTC.

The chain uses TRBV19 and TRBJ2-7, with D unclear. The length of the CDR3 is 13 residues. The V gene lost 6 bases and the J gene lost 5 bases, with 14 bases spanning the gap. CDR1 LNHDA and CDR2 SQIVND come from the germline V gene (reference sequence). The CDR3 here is CASRDIPSNEQYF. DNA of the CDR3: TGTGCCAGTAGAGACATCCCTTCGAACGAGCAGTACTTC.

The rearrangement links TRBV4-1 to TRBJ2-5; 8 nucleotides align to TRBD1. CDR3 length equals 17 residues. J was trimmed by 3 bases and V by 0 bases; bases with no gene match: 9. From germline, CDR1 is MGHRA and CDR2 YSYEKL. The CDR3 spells CASSQDLSDRVKETQYF. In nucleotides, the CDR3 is TGCGCCAGCAGCCAAGATCTTTCGGACAGGGTGAAAGAGACCCAGTACTTC.

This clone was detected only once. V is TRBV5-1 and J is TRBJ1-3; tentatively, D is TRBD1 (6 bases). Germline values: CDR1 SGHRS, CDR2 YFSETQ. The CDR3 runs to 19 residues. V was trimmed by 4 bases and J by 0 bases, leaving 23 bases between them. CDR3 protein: CASSPTVVGQGHSGNTIYF. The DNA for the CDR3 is TGCGCCAGCAGCCCTACCGTCGTAGGGCAGGGGCACTCTGGAAACACCATATATTTT. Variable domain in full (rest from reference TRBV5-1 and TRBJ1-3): KAGVTQTPRYLIKTRGQQVTLSCSPISGHRSVSWYQQTPGQGLQFLFEYFSETQRNKGNFPGRFSGRQFSNSRSEMNVSTLELGDSALYLCASSPTVVGQGHSGNTIYFGEGSWLTVV.

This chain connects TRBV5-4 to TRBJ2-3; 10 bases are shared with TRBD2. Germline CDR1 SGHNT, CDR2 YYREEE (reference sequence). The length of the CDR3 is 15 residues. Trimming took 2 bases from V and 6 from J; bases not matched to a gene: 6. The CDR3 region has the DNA TGTGCCAGCAGCTTACCAGCGGGAGGGCCGGATACGCAGTATTTT. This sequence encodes CASSLPAGGPDTQYF. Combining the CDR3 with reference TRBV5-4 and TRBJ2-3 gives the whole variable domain ETGVTQSPTHLIKTRGQQVTLRCSSQSGHNTVSWYQQALGQGPQFIFQYYREEENGRGNFPPRFSGLQFPNYSSELNVNALELDDSALYLCASSLPAGGPDTQYFGPGTRLTVL.

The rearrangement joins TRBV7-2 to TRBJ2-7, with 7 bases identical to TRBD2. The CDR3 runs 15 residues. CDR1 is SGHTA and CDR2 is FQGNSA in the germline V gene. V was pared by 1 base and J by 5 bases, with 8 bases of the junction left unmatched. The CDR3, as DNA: TGTGCCAGCAGCTTAGGCGGACTAGTGTCCGACGAGCAGTACTTC. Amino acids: CASSLGGLVSDEQYF.

The CDR3 here is CASDRQGAGEAFF. In DNA, the CDR3 is TGTGCCAGCGACCGACAGGGGGCCGGTGAAGCTTTCTTT. This chain links TRBV21-1 with TRBJ1-1; the table's D gene call, TRBD1, was not cross checked with the DNA. TRBV21-1 is listed as a pseudogene. The CDR3 runs 13 residues.

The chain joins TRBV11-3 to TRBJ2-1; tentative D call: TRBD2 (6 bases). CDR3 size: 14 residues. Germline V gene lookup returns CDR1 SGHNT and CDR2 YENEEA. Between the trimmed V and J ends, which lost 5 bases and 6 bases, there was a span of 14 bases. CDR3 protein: CASSPRLDSNEQFF. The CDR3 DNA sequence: TGTGCCAGCAGCCCTAGACTAGACAGCAATGAGCAGTTCTTC.

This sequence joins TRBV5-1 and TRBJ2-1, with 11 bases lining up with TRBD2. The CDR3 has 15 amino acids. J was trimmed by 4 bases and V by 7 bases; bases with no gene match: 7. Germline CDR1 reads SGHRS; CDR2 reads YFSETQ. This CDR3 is CASLPGLAAYNEQFF. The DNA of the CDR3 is TGCGCCAGCCTTCCGGGACTAGCGGCATACAATGAGCAGTTCTTC.

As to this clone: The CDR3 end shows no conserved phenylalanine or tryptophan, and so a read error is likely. The CDR3 is CASKTGSPRGTEAFL. CDR3 sequence (DNA): TGTGCCAGCAAAACCGGGAGCCCGAGGGGCACTGAAGCTTTCCTT. The rearrangement joins TRBV2 to TRBJ1-1; possibly TRBD1 for D (5 bases). The CDR3 totals 15 residues. CDR1 is SNHLY, CDR2 FYNNEI, per germline. The V and J ends lost 7 bases and 4 bases respectively, with 19 bases between them.

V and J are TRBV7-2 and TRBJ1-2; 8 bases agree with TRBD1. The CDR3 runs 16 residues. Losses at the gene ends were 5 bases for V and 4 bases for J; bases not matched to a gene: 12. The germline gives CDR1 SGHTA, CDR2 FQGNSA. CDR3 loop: CASSPIASGGSYGYTF. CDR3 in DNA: TGTGCCAGCAGCCCCATAGCCTCAGGGGGCAGCTATGGCTACACCTTC.

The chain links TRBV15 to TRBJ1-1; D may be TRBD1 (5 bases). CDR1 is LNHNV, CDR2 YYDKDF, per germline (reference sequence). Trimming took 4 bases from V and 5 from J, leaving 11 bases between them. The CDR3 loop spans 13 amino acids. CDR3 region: CATSILRGTEAFF. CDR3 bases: TGTGCCACCAGCATACTAAGGGGAACTGAAGCTTTCTTT.

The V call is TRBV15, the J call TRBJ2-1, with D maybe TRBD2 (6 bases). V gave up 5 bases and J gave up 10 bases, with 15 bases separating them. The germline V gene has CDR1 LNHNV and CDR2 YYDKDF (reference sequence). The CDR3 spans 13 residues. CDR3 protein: CATSLWPRGEQFF. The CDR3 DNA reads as TGTGCCACCAGCCTTTGGCCCCGGGGGGAGCAGTTCTTC.

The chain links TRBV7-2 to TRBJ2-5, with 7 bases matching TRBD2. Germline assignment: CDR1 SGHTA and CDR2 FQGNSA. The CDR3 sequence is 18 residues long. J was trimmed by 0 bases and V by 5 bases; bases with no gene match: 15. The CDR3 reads CASSPRTSGGRNQETQYF. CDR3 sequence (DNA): TGTGCCAGCAGCCCGCGGACTAGTGGGGGGAGGAACCAAGAGACCCAGTACTTC.

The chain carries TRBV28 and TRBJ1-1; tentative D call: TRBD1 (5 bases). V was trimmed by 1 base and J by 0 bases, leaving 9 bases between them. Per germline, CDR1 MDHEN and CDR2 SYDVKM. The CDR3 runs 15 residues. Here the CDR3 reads CASSLYQGMNTEAFF. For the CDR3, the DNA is TGTGCCAGCAGTTTATACCAGGGAATGAACACTGAAGCTTTCTTT.

The CDR3 nucleotides are TGTGCCAGCAGTTATACGGGAGGCCAGCCCCAGCATTTT. Translating it yields CASSYTGGQPQHF. J is TRBJ1-5 and V is TRBV6-5; no firm D call. The CDR3 is made up of 13 amino acids. The germline V gene has CDR1 MNHEY and CDR2 SVGAGI. V lost 3 bases and J lost 7, with 10 bases in between.

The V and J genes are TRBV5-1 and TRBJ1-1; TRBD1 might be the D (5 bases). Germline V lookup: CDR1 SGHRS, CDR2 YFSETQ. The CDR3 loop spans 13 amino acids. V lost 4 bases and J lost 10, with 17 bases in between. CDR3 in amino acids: CASSPDVQVGAFF. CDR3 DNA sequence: TGCGCCAGCAGCCCTGACGTACAGGTTGGAGCTTTCTTT.

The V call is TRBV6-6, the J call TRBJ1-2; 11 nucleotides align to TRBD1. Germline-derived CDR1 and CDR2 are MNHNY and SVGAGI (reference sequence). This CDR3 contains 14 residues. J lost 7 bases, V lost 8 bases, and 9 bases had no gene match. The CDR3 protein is CASRPGQGDSGYTF. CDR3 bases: TGTGCCAGCCGACCGGGACAGGGGGACTCTGGCTACACCTTC.

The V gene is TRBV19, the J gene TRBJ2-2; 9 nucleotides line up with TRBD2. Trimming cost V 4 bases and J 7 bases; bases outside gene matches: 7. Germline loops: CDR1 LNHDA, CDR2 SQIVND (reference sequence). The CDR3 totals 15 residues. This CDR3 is CASSTLAGADGELFF. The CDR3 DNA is TGTGCCAGTAGTACCTTAGCGGGAGCGGACGGGGAGCTGTTTTTT.

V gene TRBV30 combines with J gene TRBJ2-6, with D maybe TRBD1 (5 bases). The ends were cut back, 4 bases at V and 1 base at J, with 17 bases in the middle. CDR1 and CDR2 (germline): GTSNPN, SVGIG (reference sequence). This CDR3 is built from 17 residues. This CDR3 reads CAWNVGQGPSGANVLTF. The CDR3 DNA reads TGTGCCTGGAATGTAGGGCAGGGCCCGTCTGGGGCCAACGTCCTGACTTTC.

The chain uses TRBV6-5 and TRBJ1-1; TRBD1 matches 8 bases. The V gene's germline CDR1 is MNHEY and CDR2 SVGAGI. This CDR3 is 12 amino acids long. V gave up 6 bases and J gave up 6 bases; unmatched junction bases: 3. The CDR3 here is CASRKQGAEAFF. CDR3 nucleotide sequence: TGTGCCAGCAGAAAACAGGGGGCTGAAGCTTTCTTT.

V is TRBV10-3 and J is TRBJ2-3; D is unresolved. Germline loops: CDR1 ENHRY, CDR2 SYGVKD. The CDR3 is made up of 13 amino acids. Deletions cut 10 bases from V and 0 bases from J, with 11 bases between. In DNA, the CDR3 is TGTGCCACCCGAGGTGGGAGCACAGATACGCAGTATTTT. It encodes CATRGGSTDTQYF.

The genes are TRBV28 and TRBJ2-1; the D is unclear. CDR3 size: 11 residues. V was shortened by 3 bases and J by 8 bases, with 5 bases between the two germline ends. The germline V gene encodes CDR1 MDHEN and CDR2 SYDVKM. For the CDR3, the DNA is TGTGCCAGCAGTTTGACTTATGAGCAGTTCTTC. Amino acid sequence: CASSLTYEQFF.

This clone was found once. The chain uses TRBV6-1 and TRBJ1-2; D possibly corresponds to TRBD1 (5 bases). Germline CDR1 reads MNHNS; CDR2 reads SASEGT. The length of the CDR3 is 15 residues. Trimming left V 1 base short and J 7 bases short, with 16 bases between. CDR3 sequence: CASSEGGDQKGGYTF. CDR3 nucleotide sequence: TGTGCCAGCAGTGAAGGGGGGGACCAGAAAGGTGGCTACACCTTC.

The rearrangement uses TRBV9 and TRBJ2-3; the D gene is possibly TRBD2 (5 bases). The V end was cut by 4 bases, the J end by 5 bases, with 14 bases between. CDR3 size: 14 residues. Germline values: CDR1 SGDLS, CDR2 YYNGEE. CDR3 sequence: CASSLSARGDTQYF. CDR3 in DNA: TGTGCCAGCAGCCTTAGCGCGCGTGGAGATACGCAGTATTTT.

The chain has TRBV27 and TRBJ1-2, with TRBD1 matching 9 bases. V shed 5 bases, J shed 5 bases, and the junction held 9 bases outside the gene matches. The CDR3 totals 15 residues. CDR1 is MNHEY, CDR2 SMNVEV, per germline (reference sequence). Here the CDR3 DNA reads TGTGCCAGCAGTACGGGACAGGGATGGGAATATGGCTACACCTTC. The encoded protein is CASSTGQGWEYGYTF.

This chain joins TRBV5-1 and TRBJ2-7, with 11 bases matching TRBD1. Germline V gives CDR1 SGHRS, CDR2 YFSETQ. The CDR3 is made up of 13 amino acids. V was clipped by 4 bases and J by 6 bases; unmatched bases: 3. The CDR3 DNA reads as TGCGCCAGCAGCCGGACAGGGGGCAGCGAGCAGTACTTC. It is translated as CASSRTGGSEQYF.